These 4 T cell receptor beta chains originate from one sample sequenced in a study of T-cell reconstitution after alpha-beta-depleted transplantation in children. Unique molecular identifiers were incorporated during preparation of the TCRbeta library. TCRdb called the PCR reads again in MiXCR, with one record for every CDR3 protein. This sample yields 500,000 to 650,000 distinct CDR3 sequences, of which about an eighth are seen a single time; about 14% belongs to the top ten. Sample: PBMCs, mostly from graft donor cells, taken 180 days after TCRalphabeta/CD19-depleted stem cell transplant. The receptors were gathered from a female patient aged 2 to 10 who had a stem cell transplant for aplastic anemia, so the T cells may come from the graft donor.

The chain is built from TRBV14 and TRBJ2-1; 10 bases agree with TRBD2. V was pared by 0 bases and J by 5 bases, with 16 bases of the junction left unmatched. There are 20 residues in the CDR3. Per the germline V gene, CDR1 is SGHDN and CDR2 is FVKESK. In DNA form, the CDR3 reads TGTGCCAGCAGCCAAGACCACCGGAAGCGGGAGGGCCCGTTAAACAATGAGCAGTTCTTC. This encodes CASSQDHRKREGPLNNEQFF.

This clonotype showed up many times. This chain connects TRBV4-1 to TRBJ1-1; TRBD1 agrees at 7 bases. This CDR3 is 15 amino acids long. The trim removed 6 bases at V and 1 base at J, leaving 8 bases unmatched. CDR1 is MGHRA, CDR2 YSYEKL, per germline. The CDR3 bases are TGCGCCAGCAGGCAACCGGGACAGCAGAACACTGAAGCTTTCTTT. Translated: CASRQPGQQNTEAFF.

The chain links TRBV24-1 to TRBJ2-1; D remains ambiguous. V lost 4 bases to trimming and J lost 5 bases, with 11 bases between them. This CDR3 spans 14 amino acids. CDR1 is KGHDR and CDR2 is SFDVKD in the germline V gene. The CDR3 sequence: CATSETPAHNEQFF. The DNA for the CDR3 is TGTGCCACCAGTGAGACGCCAGCCCACAATGAGCAGTTCTTC.

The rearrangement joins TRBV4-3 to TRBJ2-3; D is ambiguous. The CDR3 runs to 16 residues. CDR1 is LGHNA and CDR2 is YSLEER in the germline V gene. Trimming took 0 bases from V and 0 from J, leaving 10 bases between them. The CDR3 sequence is CASSQESGSSTDTQYF. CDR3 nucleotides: TGCGCCAGCAGCCAAGAATCGGGTTCTAGCACAGATACGCAGTATTTT.